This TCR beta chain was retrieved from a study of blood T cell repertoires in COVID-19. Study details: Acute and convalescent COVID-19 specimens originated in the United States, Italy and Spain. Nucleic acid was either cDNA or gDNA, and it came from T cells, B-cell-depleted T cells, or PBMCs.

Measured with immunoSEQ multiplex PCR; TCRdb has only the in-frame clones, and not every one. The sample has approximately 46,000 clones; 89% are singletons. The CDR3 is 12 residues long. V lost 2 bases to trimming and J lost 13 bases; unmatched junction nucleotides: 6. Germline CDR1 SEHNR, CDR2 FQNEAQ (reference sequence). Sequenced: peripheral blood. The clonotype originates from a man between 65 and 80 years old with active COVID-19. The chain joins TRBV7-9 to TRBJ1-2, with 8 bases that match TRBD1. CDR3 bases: TGTGCCAGCAGCTTAATGGGACAGGACCCCACCTTC. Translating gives CASSLMGQDPTF.